The clone carrying this T cell receptor (beta chain) has a single count. In the authors' methods: Amplification of reference gene primers was used by the study to estimate nucleated cell counts. Sequencing used immunoSEQ multiplex PCR; TCRdb keeps in-frame clones, though not all of them. The DNA gave D and trimming, while V, J and clone size come from that table. Of about 160,000 clones in the sample, 82% were seen once. The entry originates in a study of blood T cell repertoires in COVID-19. Study background: Acute and convalescent COVID-19 specimens originated in the United States, Italy and Spain.

Germline CDR1 MNHEY, CDR2 SMNVEV (reference sequence). The V gene lost 5 bases and the J gene lost 8 bases, with 18 bases spanning the gap. This CDR3 is 15 amino acids long. Cohort 3 donors counted as recovered after two negative PCRs, clearance, or resolved symptoms. The receptor comes from a man aged 55-75 years who had recovered from COVID-19. V gene TRBV27 combines with J gene TRBJ1-4, with D possibly TRBD1 on 6 matching bases. What was sequenced was PBMCs or T cells enriched from blood (not recorded which). The chain's CDR3 is CASSPPTGHGEKLFF. The CDR3 nucleotides read TGTGCCAGCAGTCCACCGACAGGTCATGGGGAAAAACTGTTTTTT. The complete variable domain, with remaining parts taken from reference TRBV27 and TRBJ1-4, reads EAQVTQNPRYLITVTGKKLTVTCSQNMNHEYMSWYRQDPGLGLRQIYYSMNVEVTDKGDVPEGYKVSRKEKRNFPLILESPSPNQTSLYFCASSPPTGHGEKLFFGSGTQLSVL.